This is a list of T cell receptor beta chains from one sample in a study of blood T cell repertoires in COVID-19. Produced via immunoSEQ multiplex PCR; TCRdb's table is partial and in-frame only. The top ten hold roughly 12% of the sample, which has 200,000 to 250,000 clones, 70% to 90% seen once. The sequenced sample consisted of peripheral blood. The receptors originated from a woman aged 18-29 years who had recovered from COVID-19. Each CDR3 is given with its conserved first and last residue. The D gene is left open where the match is weak. Where a row states a size, it is once, few, many or the class of an expanded clone; other rows omit it.

cdr3_nt: TGTGCCAGCAGCCCGCGGGGAGTTAACACCGGGGAGCTGTTTTTT; cdr3_aa: CASSPRGVNTGELFF; v_call: TRBV7-9; d_call: .; clone_size: few; j_call: TRBJ2-2
cdr3_nt: TGTGCCAGCAGTGAAGTGGACAGGACCTATGGCTACACCTTC; cdr3_aa: CASSEVDRTYGYTF; v_call: TRBV25-1; d_call: TRBD1; clone_size: .; j_call: TRBJ1-2
cdr3_nt: TGTGCCAGCAGCGTAGACCCTGTGGCTAGCGGCGCGAACACCGGGGAGCTGTTTTTT; cdr3_aa: CASSVDPVASGANTGELFF; v_call: TRBV9; d_call: TRBD2; clone_size: .; j_call: TRBJ2-2
cdr3_nt: TGTGCCAGCAGCTTTCTAGCGGGACTCTACAATGAGCAGTTCTTC; cdr3_aa: CASSFLAGLYNEQFF; v_call: TRBV7-2; d_call: TRBD2; clone_size: .; j_call: TRBJ2-1
cdr3_nt: TGTGCCAGCAGTTACGGGGGCCCGTCCCACCAAGAGACCCAGTACTTC; cdr3_aa: CASSYGGPSHQETQYF; v_call: TRBV6-5; d_call: .; clone_size: .; j_call: TRBJ2-5
cdr3_nt: TGTGCCAGCAGCTTACTTACCTACGAGCAGTACTTC; cdr3_aa: CASSLLTYEQYF; v_call: TRBV5-5; d_call: .; clone_size: .; j_call: TRBJ2-7
cdr3_nt: TGTGCCAGCAGTCCGGCTCCGGGAGATTTTGAGCAGTTCTTC; cdr3_aa: CASSPAPGDFEQFF; v_call: TRBV7-3; d_call: .; clone_size: .; j_call: TRBJ2-1
cdr3_nt: TGTGCCAGCAGACTAGGGACAGGGCCAGATACGCAGTATTTT; cdr3_aa: CASRLGTGPDTQYF; v_call: TRBV2; d_call: TRBD1; clone_size: .; j_call: TRBJ2-3
cdr3_nt: TGTGCCAGCAGCTTAGGGGCTAGCGGGAGACCGAACACCGGGGAGCTGTTTTTT; cdr3_aa: CASSLGASGRPNTGELFF; v_call: TRBV7-6; d_call: TRBD2; clone_size: .; j_call: TRBJ2-2
cdr3_nt: TGTGCCAGCAGCCCCTATGGAGGGACCTTAACAAACAATGAGCAGTTCTTC; cdr3_aa: CASSPYGGTLTNNEQFF; v_call: TRBV5-5; d_call: .; clone_size: .; j_call: TRBJ2-1
cdr3_nt: TGTGCCAGCAGTTCCCCAGGACACCACTCTAGCACAGATACGCAGTATTTT; cdr3_aa: CASSSPGHHSSTDTQYF; v_call: TRBV27; d_call: .; clone_size: .; j_call: TRBJ2-3
cdr3_nt: TGTGCCAGCAGCCAAGTCGGGGGGAGTATCTATGGCTACACCTTC; cdr3_aa: CASSQVGGSIYGYTF; v_call: TRBV3-1/TRBV3-2; d_call: .; clone_size: .; j_call: TRBJ1-2
cdr3_nt: TGTGCCAGCAGCTTATTTAGCACTAGCGGGAGGGTTGAGCAGTTCTTC; cdr3_aa: CASSLFSTSGRVEQFF; v_call: TRBV7-2; d_call: TRBD2; clone_size: .; j_call: TRBJ2-1
cdr3_nt: TGTGCCAGCAGCGATGGAGGCCTCTTTTACGAGCAGTACTTC; cdr3_aa: CASSDGGLFYEQYF; v_call: TRBV6-5; d_call: .; clone_size: .; j_call: TRBJ2-7
cdr3_nt: TGTGCCTGGAGTCTCCGGGACACCCTCGACTTC; cdr3_aa: CAWSLRDTLDF; v_call: TRBV30; d_call: .; clone_size: once; j_call: TRBJ2-7
cdr3_nt: TGTGCCAGCTTCGACAGGGAAGATACTGAAGCTTTCTTT; cdr3_aa: CASFDREDTEAFF; v_call: TRBV6-6; d_call: TRBD1; clone_size: .; j_call: TRBJ1-1
cdr3_nt: TGTGCCAGCAGTGAACTAGGACAGCCGAACACTGAAGCTTTCTTT; cdr3_aa: CASSELGQPNTEAFF; v_call: TRBV2; d_call: .; clone_size: .; j_call: TRBJ1-1
cdr3_nt: TGTGCCAGCAGACCAGGACTAGCGGGTTTGAATGAGCAGTTCTTC; cdr3_aa: CASRPGLAGLNEQFF; v_call: TRBV6-5; d_call: TRBD2; clone_size: .; j_call: TRBJ2-1
cdr3_nt: TGTGCCTGGAGTGGAGCTATCCGGGTGGAAAAACTGTTTTTT; cdr3_aa: CAWSGAIRVEKLFF; v_call: TRBV30; d_call: .; clone_size: .; j_call: TRBJ1-4
cdr3_nt: TGCGCCAGCAGCACTTACGAGCAGTACTTC; cdr3_aa: CASSTYEQYF; v_call: TRBV5-1; d_call: .; clone_size: .; j_call: TRBJ2-7
cdr3_nt: TGTGCCAGCAGCTTAGGCAGATCGCAAAATTCACCCCTCCACTTT; cdr3_aa: CASSLGRSQNSPLHF; v_call: TRBV11-2; d_call: .; clone_size: .; j_call: TRBJ1-6
cdr3_nt: TGTGCCAGCAGCTTCTCCGGGACAGCCTACGAGCAGTACTTC; cdr3_aa: CASSFSGTAYEQYF; v_call: TRBV7-2; d_call: TRBD1; clone_size: .; j_call: TRBJ2-7
cdr3_nt: TGTGCCAGCAGCAACCGAGAGACTAGCGGGAGGGCAGCTGGGGCCAACGTCCTGACTTTC; cdr3_aa: CASSNRETSGRAAGANVLTF; v_call: TRBV21-1; d_call: .; clone_size: .; j_call: TRBJ2-6
cdr3_nt: TGTGCCAGCAGCTCCAAGGGGGCGCGAGTTTCGGGCGAGCAGTACTTC; cdr3_aa: CASSSKGARVSGEQYF; v_call: TRBV13; d_call: TRBD1; clone_size: .; j_call: TRBJ2-7
cdr3_nt: TGCGCCAGCAGCCCGAACCCAGGGGGCCCTCAGCCCCAGCATTTT; cdr3_aa: CASSPNPGGPQPQHF; v_call: TRBV5-1; d_call: TRBD1; clone_size: once; j_call: TRBJ1-5
cdr3_nt: TGTGCCAGCAGCTTATATAGACGAGAGGCTGAAGCTTTCTTT; cdr3_aa: CASSLYRREAEAFF; v_call: TRBV7-2; d_call: .; clone_size: .; j_call: TRBJ1-1
cdr3_nt: TGTGCCAGCAGATCAAAGCGGGAGAGTAACGAGCAGTACTTC; cdr3_aa: CASRSKRESNEQYF; v_call: TRBV28; d_call: TRBD2; clone_size: .; j_call: TRBJ2-7
cdr3_nt: TGTGCCAGCAGGGACAGTGCCTCAATGAACACTGAAGCTTTCTTT; cdr3_aa: CASRDSASMNTEAFF; v_call: TRBV6-5; d_call: .; clone_size: few; j_call: TRBJ1-1
cdr3_nt: TGTGCCAGTAGTATAAGCGTCAGCGTAGAAAACACCATATATTTT; cdr3_aa: CASSISVSVENTIYF; v_call: TRBV19; d_call: .; clone_size: .; j_call: TRBJ1-3
cdr3_nt: TGTGCCAGCAGTTCCTTTGAGGCCGGCGGCTACACCTTC; cdr3_aa: CASSSFEAGGYTF; v_call: TRBV6-2/TRBV6-3; d_call: .; clone_size: few; j_call: TRBJ1-2
cdr3_nt: TGTGCCAGCTCACCACCTGGAACGGGAGTGCGCTACGAGCAGTACTTC; cdr3_aa: CASSPPGTGVRYEQYF; v_call: TRBV18; d_call: .; clone_size: .; j_call: TRBJ2-7
cdr3_nt: TGCGCCAGCCGAGGACTAGCTCTAGATACGCAGTATTTT; cdr3_aa: CASRGLALDTQYF; v_call: TRBV4-1; d_call: TRBD2; clone_size: .; j_call: TRBJ2-3